This entry lists 27 T cell receptor beta chains sequenced from one sample in a study of blood T cells in healthy people across ages. Through a sample-barcoded 5' primer and a J-beta primer mix, a second PCR was run for roughly 6 to 11 cycles. A single record per CDR3 protein comes from TCRdb applying MiXCR to the 5' RACE reads. The sample lists roughly 2 million distinct CDR3 sequences; about 50% were seen once. Sequenced: blood. All receptors derive from a woman aged 40 to 50 in good health.

This chain links TRBV12-5 with TRBJ2-5; D is tentatively TRBD1 or TRBD2 (5 bases each). Germline CDR1 LGHNT, CDR2 FRNRAP. The CDR3 runs 15 residues. Trimming removed 7 bases at V and 2 bases at J, with 17 bases between. The CDR3 here is CASVLAGTAQETQYF. The CDR3 DNA sequence: TGTGCTAGTGTTTTAGCCGGGACCGCACAAGAGACCCAGTACTTC.

The gene calls are TRBV10-3 and TRBJ1-5; D unresolved. CDR1 and CDR2 (germline): ENHRY, SYGVKD. Trimming took off 1 base at V and 1 base at J, with 8 bases between the two ends. The CDR3 has 15 amino acids. The CDR3: CAISEYGGSNQPQHF. For the CDR3, the DNA is TGTGCCATCAGTGAGTATGGTGGGAGCAATCAGCCCCAGCATTTT.

The J gene is TRBJ2-5, the V gene TRBV5-6; D not certain. V was cut by 4 bases and J by 5 bases, with 21 bases left in between. This CDR3 region has 16 residues. Germline V gene data show CDR1 as SGHDT and CDR2 as YYEEEE. CDR3 coding DNA: TGTGCCAGCAGCAGTAAATTGGGAAGGATTCTCGAGACCCAGTACTTC. This sequence encodes CASSSKLGRILETQYF.

As to this clonotype: A clone one base away is much larger, so this may be a read error. This chain links TRBV20-1 with TRBJ2-7; D possibly corresponds to TRBD2 (6 bases). With 3 bases removed from V and 5 bases from J, the gap between germline ends came to 11 bases. Germline V gene lookup returns CDR1 DFQATT and CDR2 SNEGSKA (reference sequence). CDR3 length: 12 residues. DNA for the CDR3: TGCAGTGCTAGGGGAGGTCCCGACGAGCAGTACTTC. This sequence encodes CSARGGPDEQYF.

This clonotype has just a few counts. The chain combines TRBV7-2 with TRBJ2-7; 9 bases agree with TRBD2. V lost 4 bases and J lost 4; bases outside the gene matches: 8. There are 15 residues in the CDR3. Germline V lookup: CDR1 SGHTA, CDR2 FQGNSA. The CDR3 loop is CASSSSGAPGYEQYF. The CDR3 nucleotides are TGTGCCAGCAGCTCTAGCGGGGCCCCTGGGTACGAGCAGTACTTC.

This clonotype was observed a few times. The V and J genes are TRBV24-1 and TRBJ2-3; 14 bases agree with TRBD2. Germline values: CDR1 KGHDR, CDR2 SFDVKD. Germline trimming cut 3 bases from V and 2 bases from J; bases unmatched to any gene: 15. The CDR3 has 21 residues. The CDR3 loop reads CATSDRSPGTSGGAPTDTQYF. The CDR3 region has the DNA TGTGCCACCAGTGATCGGTCACCGGGGACTAGCGGGGGCGCTCCCACAGATACGCAGTATTTT.

As for this clonotype: A read error may produce the germline difference seen at one junction end. The chain couples TRBV29-1 to TRBJ1-4, with 7 bases aligning to TRBD1. The CDR3 has 11 residues. The germline V gene encodes CDR1 SQVTM and CDR2 ANQGSEA. The CDR3 region is CSGDIQGKPFF. The CDR3 coding sequence is TGCAGCGGGGATATACAGGGGAAACCGTTTTTT.

V gene TRBV7-3 combines with J gene TRBJ2-3; D unclear. Germline CDR1 SGHTA, CDR2 FQGTGA. V lost 4 bases and J 3 bases, leaving 8 bases between the germline ends. This CDR3 is built from 13 residues. The CDR3 DNA follows: TGTGCCAGCAGCTGCGCCCCGACAGATACGCAGTATTTT. This codes for CASSCAPTDTQYF. Full variable domain (missing parts from reference TRBV7-3 and TRBJ2-3): GAGVSQTPSNKVTEKGKYVELRCDPISGHTALYWYRQSLGQGPEFLIYFQGTGAADDSGLPNDRFFAVRPEGSVSTLKIQRTERGDSAVYLCASSCAPTDTQYFGPGTRLTVL.

On this clonotype itself: The junction differs from germline at one of its ends, possibly a read error. V and J are TRBV7-7 and TRBJ2-5; the D call may be TRBD1 or TRBD2 (6 bases each). The germline V gene has CDR1 SSHAT and CDR2 FNYEAQ (reference sequence). CDR3 length equals 15 residues. CDR3 sequence reads: CASSPLGGPEETQYF. CDR3 nucleotides: TGTGCTAGCAGCCCCCTTGGGGGGCCGGAAGAGACCCAGTACTTC.

This clonotype showed up just a few times. The chain combines TRBV4-3 with TRBJ1-2, with 9 nucleotides matching TRBD1. The germline CDR1 and CDR2 sequences are LGHNA and YSLEER. With V trimmed by 1 base and J by 0 bases, 3 bases remained unmatched. The CDR3 spans 16 residues. The CDR3 sequence: CASSQVQGAPNYGYTF. CDR3 sequence (DNA): TGCGCCAGCAGCCAAGTACAGGGGGCTCCTAACTATGGCTACACCTTC.

The rearrangement links TRBV5-6 to TRBJ2-1, with D possibly being TRBD2 (5 bases). The CDR3 has 14 residues. Germline V CDR1 and CDR2: SGHDT, YYEEEE. Between the trimmed V and J ends, which lost 4 bases and 1 base, there was a span of 9 bases. The CDR3 is CASSRRGSYNEQFF. The CDR3 bases are TGTGCCAGCAGCCGGCGAGGGTCCTACAATGAGCAGTTCTTC.

CDR3 sequence: CASSPTRAPNYGYTF. The DNA for the CDR3 is TGCGCCAGCAGCCCGACCAGGGCACCTAACTATGGCTACACCTTC. The chain uses TRBV4-3 and TRBJ1-2, with D possibly TRBD1 on 5 matching bases. With 4 bases removed from V and 0 bases from J, the gap between germline ends came to 12 bases. The germline V gene has CDR1 LGHNA and CDR2 YSLEER. The CDR3 consists of 15 residues.

This chain connects TRBV6-5 to TRBJ2-1, with 8 positions matching TRBD2. The CDR3 length is 16 residues. CDR1 MNHEY and CDR2 SVGAGI come from the germline V gene. J gave up 1 base and V 5 bases, and 7 bases lay outside the gene matches. The CDR3 DNA is TGTGCCAGCAGTCCTTATAGCGGGGAGTCCTACAATGAGCAGTTCTTC. Translation: CASSPYSGESYNEQFF.

A single count supports this clonotype. The genes are TRBV7-2 and TRBJ1-6; possibly TRBD1 for D (5 bases). Trimming took 5 bases from V and 8 from J, leaving 19 bases between them. The CDR3 totals 16 residues. The germline CDR1 and CDR2 sequences are SGHTA and FQGNSA. The CDR3 nucleotides are TGTGCCAGCAGCCCCGGCTTGGGGGATTCGTATTCACCCCTCCACTTT. Translating gives CASSPGLGDSYSPLHF.

There are many counts of this clonotype. The V and J genes are TRBV24-1 and TRBJ1-5, with D unclear. Trimming cost V 5 bases and J 0 bases, with 4 bases left between them. In germline, CDR1 is KGHDR, CDR2 SFDVKD. This CDR3 has 13 amino acids. The CDR3 sequence: CATSGDSNQPQHF. The CDR3 DNA follows: TGTGCCACCAGTGGTGATAGCAATCAGCCCCAGCATTTT.

This chain uses TRBV20-1 with TRBJ2-7; D not certain. The V gene lost 6 bases and the J gene lost 3 bases, with 9 bases spanning the gap. Germline CDR1 DFQATT, CDR2 SNEGSKA (reference sequence). The CDR3 is 11 residues long. For the CDR3, the DNA is TGCAGTGCACCCTACGTCTACGAGCAGTACTTC. This encodes CSAPYVYEQYF.

The rearrangement joins TRBV28 to TRBJ2-4, with 7 bases matching TRBD1. The CDR3 runs to 17 residues. Trimming at V came to 4 bases and at J to 2 bases, leaving 11 bases not matched to a gene. The germline CDR1 and CDR2 sequences are MDHEN and SYDVKM. CDR3 DNA sequence: TGTGCCAGCAGTTCAAGGATACAGGGGAGAACCAAAAACATTCAGTACTTC. Translated: CASSSRIQGRTKNIQYF.

This clonotype occurred many times. The V call is TRBV9, the J call TRBJ2-6; D may be TRBD2 (5 bases). The CDR3 contains 18 residues. The germline gives CDR1 SGDLS, CDR2 YYNGEE. With 6 bases removed from V and 0 bases from J, the gap between germline ends came to 19 bases. CDR3 DNA sequence: TGTGCCAGCATCGCGGGCCCCGGGCCTTTCTCTGGGGCCAACGTCCTGACTTTC. This sequence encodes CASIAGPGPFSGANVLTF.

The rearrangement joins TRBV7-3 to TRBJ2-1; D is perhaps TRBD2 (6 bases). The V end was cut by 5 bases, the J end by 5 bases, with 10 bases between. CDR1 SGHTA and CDR2 FQGTGA come from the germline V gene. The CDR3 contains 13 residues. The CDR3 DNA reads as TGTGCCAGCAGCCTAGAGCGGGACAATGAGCAGTTCTTC. Translating gives CASSLERDNEQFF.

This clonotype was seen only once. The V call is TRBV2, the J call TRBJ2-1, with 12 positions matching TRBD2. The length of the CDR3 is 13 residues. Germline V gene data show CDR1 as SNHLY and CDR2 as FYNNEI. Germline trimming cut 11 bases from V and 7 bases from J; bases unmatched to any gene: 6. The CDR3 DNA sequence: TGTGCCGGTCTAGCGGGGGGGCAGAATGAGCAGTTCTTC. Protein sequence: CAGLAGGQNEQFF. Based on the CDR3 plus reference TRBV2 and TRBJ2-1, the full variable domain is EPEVTQTPSHQVTQMGQEVILRCVPISNHLYFYWYRQILGQKVEFLVSFYNNEISEKSEIFDDQFSVERPDGSNFTLKIRSTKLEDSAMYFCAGLAGGQNEQFFGPGTRLTVL.

This clonotype has a handful of counts. The genes are TRBV7-2 and TRBJ1-2, with 9 bases fitting TRBD1. J gave up 6 bases and V 2 bases, and 7 bases lay outside the gene matches. The CDR3 spans 15 residues. In germline, CDR1 is SGHTA, CDR2 FQGNSA. The CDR3 loop is CASSLFPTGGDGYTF. DNA for the CDR3: TGTGCCAGCAGCTTATTCCCGACAGGGGGTGATGGCTACACCTTC.

The rearrangement joins TRBV15 to TRBJ2-7; 12 nucleotides line up with TRBD2. Near its end, the DNA agrees better with TRBJ2-5, so the J call may be wrong. This CDR3 is built from 16 residues. CDR1 and CDR2 from the germline V gene are LNHNV and YYDKDF (reference sequence). CDR3 protein: CATSRRTSGAFETQYF. For the CDR3, the DNA is TGTGCCACCAGCAGAAGGACTAGCGGGGCCTTCGAGACCCAGTACTTC.

This clonotype was detected a few times. V usage is TRBV6-6 and J usage is TRBJ2-4; no reliable D call. This CDR3 is built from 13 residues. Per the germline V gene, CDR1 is MNHNY and CDR2 is SVGAGI (reference sequence). The ends were cut back, 6 bases at V and 5 bases at J, with 11 bases in the middle. The chain's CDR3 is CASSRQVQNIQYF. Here the CDR3 DNA reads TGTGCCAGCAGCCGCCAGGTCCAAAACATTCAGTACTTC.

The chain combines TRBV7-3 with TRBJ1-6, with TRBD1 identical over 8 bases. Germline CDR1 SGHTA, CDR2 FQGTGA. Trimming at V came to 10 bases and at J to 8 bases, leaving 7 bases not matched to a gene. This CDR3 is built from 13 residues. The CDR3 loop is CATSTGVDSPLHF. Here the CDR3 DNA reads TGTGCCACTTCGACAGGGGTTGATTCACCCCTCCACTTT.

J is TRBJ2-3 and V is TRBV29-1; D is perhaps TRBD2 (6 bases). Germline values: CDR1 SQVTM, CDR2 ANQGSEA. There are 13 residues in the CDR3. Trimming shortened V by 2 bases and J by 6 bases, and 12 bases separated the two germline ends. This CDR3 is CSVEIGGADTQYF. In DNA form, the CDR3 reads TGCAGCGTTGAAATCGGGGGAGCCGATACGCAGTATTTT.

The V gene is TRBV12-3 or TRBV12-4, the J gene TRBJ2-5; the match to TRBD1 covers 7 bases. Gene TRBJ2-7 matches the end of the DNA better, so the J call may be wrong. The CDR3 totals 15 residues. CDR3: CASSLEASGGNEQYF. CDR3 bases: TGTGCCAGCAGTTTAGAGGCGTCAGGGGGTAACGAGCAGTACTTC.

The gene calls are TRBV10-3 and TRBJ2-5; TRBD1 matches at 12 bases. Germline lookup yields CDR1 ENHRY and CDR2 SYGVKD. J gave up 5 bases and V 2 bases, and 6 bases lay outside the gene matches. The CDR3 runs to 16 residues. CDR3: CAISEPGQGASETQYF. The DNA for the CDR3 is TGTGCCATCAGTGAGCCGGGACAGGGGGCATCGGAGACCCAGTACTTC.